The next 8 T cell receptor beta chains were all read from a single sample in a study of cytomegalovirus exposure and HLA in healthy donors. Sequencing used immunoSEQ multiplex PCR; TCRdb keeps in-frame clones, though not all of them. The sample carries more than 95,000 clones, approximately 86% recorded once. Sequencing was performed on PBMCs. Receptors were obtained from a man younger than 30 in good health and CMV-seropositive.

About this clone itself: At one boundary the junction diverges from the germline segment, which might be a read error. The genes are TRBV20-1 and TRBJ1-2; the D gene is possibly TRBD1 (6 bases). Germline V gene data show CDR1 as DFQATT and CDR2 as SNEGSKA (reference sequence). The CDR3 is 11 residues long. CDR3 protein: CSARDDRKMPF. In nucleotides, the CDR3 is TGCAGTGCTAGAGACGACAGGAAAATGCCCTTC.

This clone was seen a few times. The chain has TRBV5-1 and TRBJ1-6; D perhaps matches TRBD1 (5 bases). From germline, CDR1 is SGHRS and CDR2 YFSETQ. The CDR3 totals 13 residues. The V end was cut by 2 bases, the J end by 10 bases, with 10 bases between. The CDR3 coding sequence is TGCGCCAGCAGCTTTAATGGGGGGTCACCCCTCCACTTT. This translates into CASSFNGGSPLHF. The whole variable domain, remainder taken from reference TRBV5-1 and TRBJ1-6, is KAGVTQTPRYLIKTRGQQVTLSCSPISGHRSVSWYQQTPGQGLQFLFEYFSETQRNKGNFPGRFSGRQFSNSRSEMNVSTLELGDSALYLCASSFNGGSPLHFGNGTRLTVT.

This clone was seen more than once but under ten times. This chain joins TRBV6-4 and TRBJ2-2, with 9 bases fitting TRBD1. This CDR3 is built from 17 residues. Germline V gene lookup returns CDR1 MRHNA and CDR2 SNTAGT. Losses at the gene ends were 2 bases for V and 4 bases for J; bases not matched to a gene: 8. The CDR3 sequence is CASSDQAGQGVTGELFF. As DNA, the CDR3 is TGTGCCAGCAGTGACCAAGCGGGACAGGGCGTCACCGGGGAGCTGTTTTTT.

This chain joins TRBV6-5 and TRBJ2-1, with 8 bases aligning to TRBD1. With V trimmed by 4 bases and J by 5 bases, 10 bases remained unmatched. Germline values: CDR1 MNHEY, CDR2 SVGAGI. CDR3 size: 16 residues. The CDR3 protein is CASSSAGQGSNNEQFF. DNA of the CDR3: TGTGCCAGCAGTTCCGCTGGACAGGGCTCGAACAATGAGCAGTTCTTC.

The chain is built from TRBV21-1 and TRBJ2-2; whether TRBD1, the table's D call, matches the DNA was not checked. TRBV21-1 is an annotated pseudogene. The CDR3 consists of 15 residues. The CDR3 nucleotides are TGTGCCACCTTAAACCCGGGACAGAACACCGGGGAGCTGTTTTTT. Its translation is CATLNPGQNTGELFF.

The chain combines TRBV4-1 with TRBJ2-5; 7 bases fit TRBD1. Unmatched junction bases numbered 7, after V lost 5 bases and J lost 7 bases. This CDR3 spans 13 amino acids. The germline V gene encodes CDR1 MGHRA and CDR2 YSYEKL. CDR3 bases: TGCGCCAGCAGCGGCCGGGACAGCGGGACCCAGTACTTC. This sequence encodes CASSGRDSGTQYF.

The rearrangement links TRBV5-6 to TRBJ2-6; D is possibly TRBD1 (5 bases). CDR1 is SGHDT, CDR2 YYEEEE, per germline. The CDR3 contains 18 residues. Trimming stripped 4 bases from V and 0 bases from J, with 17 bases between. DNA of the CDR3: TGTGCCAGCAGCCCCTATCGGACATCGTACTCTGGGGCCAACGTCCTGACTTTC. Its protein is CASSPYRTSYSGANVLTF. The full variable domain, with the rest looked up from reference TRBV5-6 and TRBJ2-6, is DAGVTQSPTHLIKTRGQQVTLRCSPKSGHDTVSWYQQALGQGPQFIFQYYEEEERQRGNFPDRFSGHQFPNYSSELNVNALLLGDSALYLCASSPYRTSYSGANVLTFGAGSRLTVL.

The V and J genes are TRBV4-1 and TRBJ1-4, with 8 bases identical to TRBD1. V shed 1 base, J shed 5 bases, and the junction held 18 bases outside the gene matches. The CDR3 runs 20 residues. Looked up from germline, CDR1 is MGHRA and CDR2 is YSYEKL. The CDR3 nucleotides read TGCGCCAGCAGCCAAGTGGTAGGACAGGGCCCTGGGGCCCTCAATGAAAAACTGTTTTTT. Its protein product is CASSQVVGQGPGALNEKLFF.